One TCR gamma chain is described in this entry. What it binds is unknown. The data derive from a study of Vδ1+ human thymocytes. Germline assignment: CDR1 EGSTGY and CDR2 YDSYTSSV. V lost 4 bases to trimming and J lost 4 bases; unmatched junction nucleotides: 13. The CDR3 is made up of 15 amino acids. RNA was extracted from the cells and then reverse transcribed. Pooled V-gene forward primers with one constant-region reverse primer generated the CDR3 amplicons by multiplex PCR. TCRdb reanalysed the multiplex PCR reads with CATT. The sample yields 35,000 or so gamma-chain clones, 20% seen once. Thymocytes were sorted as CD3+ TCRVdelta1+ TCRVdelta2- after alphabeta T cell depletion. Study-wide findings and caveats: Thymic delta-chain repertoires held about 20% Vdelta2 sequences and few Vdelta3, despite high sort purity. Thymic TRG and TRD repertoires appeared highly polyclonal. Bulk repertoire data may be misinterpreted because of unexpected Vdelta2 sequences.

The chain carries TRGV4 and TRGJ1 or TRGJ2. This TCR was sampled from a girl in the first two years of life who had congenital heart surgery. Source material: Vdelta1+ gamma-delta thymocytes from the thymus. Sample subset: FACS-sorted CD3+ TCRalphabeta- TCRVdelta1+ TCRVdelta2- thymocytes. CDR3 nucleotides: TGTGCCACCTGGGACAGGTCCGCCCTGTATTATAAGAAACTCTTT. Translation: CATWDRSALYYKKLF.